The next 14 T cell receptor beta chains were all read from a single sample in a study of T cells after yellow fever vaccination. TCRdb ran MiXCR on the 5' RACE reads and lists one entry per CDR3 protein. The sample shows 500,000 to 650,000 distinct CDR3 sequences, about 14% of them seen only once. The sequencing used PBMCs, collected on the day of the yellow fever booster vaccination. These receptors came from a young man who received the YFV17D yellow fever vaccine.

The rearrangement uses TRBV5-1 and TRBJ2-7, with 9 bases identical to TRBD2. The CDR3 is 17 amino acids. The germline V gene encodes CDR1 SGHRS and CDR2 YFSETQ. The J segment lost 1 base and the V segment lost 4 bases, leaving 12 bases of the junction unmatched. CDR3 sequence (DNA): TGCGCCAGCAGCGGAGACCTGGGTAGCGGGAGTTCCTACGAGCAGTACTTC. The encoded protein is CASSGDLGSGSSYEQYF.

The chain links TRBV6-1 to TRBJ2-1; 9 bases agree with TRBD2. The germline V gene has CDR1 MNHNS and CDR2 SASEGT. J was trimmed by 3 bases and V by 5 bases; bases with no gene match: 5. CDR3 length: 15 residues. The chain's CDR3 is CASSRSSGDYNEQFF. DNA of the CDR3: TGTGCCAGCAGTCGATCTAGCGGGGACTACAATGAGCAGTTCTTC.

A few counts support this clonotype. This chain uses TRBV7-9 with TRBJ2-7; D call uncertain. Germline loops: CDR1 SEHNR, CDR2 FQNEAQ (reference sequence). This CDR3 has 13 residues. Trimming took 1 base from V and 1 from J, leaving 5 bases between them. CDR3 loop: CASSLEQSYEQYF. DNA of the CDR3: TGTGCCAGCAGCTTAGAACAGTCCTACGAGCAGTACTTC.

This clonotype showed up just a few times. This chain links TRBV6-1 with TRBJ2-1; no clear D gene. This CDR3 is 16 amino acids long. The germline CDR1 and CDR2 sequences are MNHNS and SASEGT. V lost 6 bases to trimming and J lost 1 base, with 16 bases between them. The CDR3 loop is CASRTAPGVSYNEQFF. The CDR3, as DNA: TGTGCCAGCAGAACTGCCCCCGGCGTATCCTACAATGAGCAGTTCTTC.

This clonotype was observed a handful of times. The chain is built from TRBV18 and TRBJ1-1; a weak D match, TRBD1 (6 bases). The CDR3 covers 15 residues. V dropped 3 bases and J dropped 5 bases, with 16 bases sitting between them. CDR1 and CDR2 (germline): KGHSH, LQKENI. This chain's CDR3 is CASSPDGRGGTEAFF. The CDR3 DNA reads TGTGCCAGCTCACCGGACGGCAGGGGTGGAACTGAAGCTTTCTTT.

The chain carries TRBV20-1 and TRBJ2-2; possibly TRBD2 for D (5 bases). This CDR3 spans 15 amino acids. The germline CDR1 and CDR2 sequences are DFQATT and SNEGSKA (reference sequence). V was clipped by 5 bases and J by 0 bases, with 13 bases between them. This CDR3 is CSAGKAVSNTGELFF. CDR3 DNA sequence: TGCAGTGCTGGAAAAGCGGTATCGAACACCGGGGAGCTGTTTTTT.

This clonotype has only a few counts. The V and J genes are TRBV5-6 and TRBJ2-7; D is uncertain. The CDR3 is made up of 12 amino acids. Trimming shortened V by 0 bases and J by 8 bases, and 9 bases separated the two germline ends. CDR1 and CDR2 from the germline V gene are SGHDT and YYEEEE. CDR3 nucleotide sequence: TGTGCCAGCAGCTTGGAAGGGCTACAGCAGTACTTC. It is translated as CASSLEGLQQYF.

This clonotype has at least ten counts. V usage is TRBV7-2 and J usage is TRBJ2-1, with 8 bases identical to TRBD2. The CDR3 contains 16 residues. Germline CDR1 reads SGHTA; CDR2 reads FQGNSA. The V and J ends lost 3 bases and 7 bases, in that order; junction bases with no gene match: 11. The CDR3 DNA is TGTGCCAGCAGCTTCTTAGGGCGGGAGGTAGGAAATGAGCAGTTCTTC. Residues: CASSFLGREVGNEQFF.

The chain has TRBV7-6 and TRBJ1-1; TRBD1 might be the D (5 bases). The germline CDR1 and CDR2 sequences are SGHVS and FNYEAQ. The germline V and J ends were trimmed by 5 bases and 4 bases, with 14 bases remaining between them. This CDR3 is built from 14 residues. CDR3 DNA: TGTGCCAGCAGCCTGGACAACTCGGGCACTGAAGCTTTCTTT. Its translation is CASSLDNSGTEAFF.

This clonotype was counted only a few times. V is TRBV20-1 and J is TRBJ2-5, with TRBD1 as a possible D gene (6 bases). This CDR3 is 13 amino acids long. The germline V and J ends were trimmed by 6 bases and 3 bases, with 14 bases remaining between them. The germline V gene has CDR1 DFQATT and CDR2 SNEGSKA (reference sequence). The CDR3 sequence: CSAPGTSKETQYF. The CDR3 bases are TGCAGTGCCCCGGGGACAAGTAAAGAGACCCAGTACTTC.

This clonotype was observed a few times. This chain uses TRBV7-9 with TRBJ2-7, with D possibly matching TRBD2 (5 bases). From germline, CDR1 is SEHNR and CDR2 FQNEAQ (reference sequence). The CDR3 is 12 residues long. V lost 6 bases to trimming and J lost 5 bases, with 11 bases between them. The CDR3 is CASRYGLDEQYF. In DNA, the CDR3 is TGTGCCAGCAGATACGGACTGGACGAGCAGTACTTC.

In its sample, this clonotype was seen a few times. CDR3 DNA sequence: TGCAGCGTCGGGAGCGGGAGTCCCGAGCAGTACTTC. Its translation: CSVGSGSPEQYF. The genes are TRBV29-1 and TRBJ2-7; TRBD2 agrees at 8 bases. The V segment lost 6 bases and the J segment 6 bases; nucleotides outside the gene matches: 7. The CDR3 sequence is 12 residues long. Germline V gene lookup returns CDR1 SQVTM and CDR2 ANQGSEA.

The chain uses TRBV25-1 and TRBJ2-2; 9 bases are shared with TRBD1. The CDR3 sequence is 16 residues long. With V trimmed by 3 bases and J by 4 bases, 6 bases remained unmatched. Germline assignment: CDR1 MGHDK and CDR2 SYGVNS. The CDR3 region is CASSDPGTGITGELFF. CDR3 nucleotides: TGTGCCAGCAGTGACCCCGGGACAGGGATCACCGGGGAGCTGTTTTTT.

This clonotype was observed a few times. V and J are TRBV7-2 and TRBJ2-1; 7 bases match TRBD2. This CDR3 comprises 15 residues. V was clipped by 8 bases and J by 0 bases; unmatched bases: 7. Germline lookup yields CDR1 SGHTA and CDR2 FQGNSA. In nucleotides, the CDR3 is TGTGCCAGCGGGGGAGGGCCGAGCTCCTACAATGAGCAGTTCTTC. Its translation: CASGGGPSSYNEQFF. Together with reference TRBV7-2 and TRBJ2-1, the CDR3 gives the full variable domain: GAGVSQSPSNKVTEKGKDVELRCDPISGHTALYWYRQSLGQGLEFLIYFQGNSAPDKSGLPSDRFSAERTGGSVSTLTIQRTQQEDSAVYLCASGGGPSSYNEQFFGPGTRLTVL.